Presented here are 5 T cell receptor beta chains from one specimen sequenced in a study of OX40 agonist ivuxolimab in advanced cancers. Repertoires were generated with immunoSEQ multiplex PCR, while TCRdb's copy carries only in-frame clones and drops some. The sample has roughly 70,000 clones, approximately 78% seen once. The input for sequencing was CD4+ or CD8+ T cells sorted from blood, taken in a trial of the OX40 agonist ivuxolimab. The receptor set was obtained from an adult with an advanced solid tumor such as melanoma, head and neck, liver or kidney cancer.

This clone was seen only a few times. The chain employs TRBV28 and TRBJ2-5, with 10 bases identical to TRBD1. V trimming: 4 bases; J trimming: 5 bases; junction bases outside the gene matches: 22. The germline CDR1 and CDR2 sequences are MDHEN and SYDVKM. This CDR3 contains 20 residues. This CDR3 reads CASSSWDRGNLERGVETQYF. The CDR3 DNA follows: TGTGCCAGCAGTTCTTGGGACAGGGGAAATTTAGAGCGGGGAGTGGAGACCCAGTACTTC.

This chain links TRBV28 with TRBJ2-7; TRBD1 matches 7 bases. The CDR3 contains 15 residues. The V and J ends lost 4 bases and 0 bases, in that order; junction bases with no gene match: 6. Germline V gene data show CDR1 as MDHEN and CDR2 as SYDVKM. CDR3 sequence: CASSWDSFNSYEQYF. The CDR3 DNA follows: TGTGCCAGCAGTTGGGACAGCTTTAACTCCTACGAGCAGTACTTC.

The V call is TRBV5-4, the J call TRBJ2-7, with D perhaps assigned TRBD1 or TRBD2 (5 bases each). There are 14 residues in the CDR3. The germline V gene encodes CDR1 SGHNT and CDR2 YYREEE (reference sequence). V was clipped by 0 bases and J by 6 bases, with 13 bases between them. DNA of the CDR3: TGTGCCAGCAGCTTGGCCAGGGTTGGAGGCGAGCAGTACTTC. Translation: CASSLARVGGEQYF.

This chain joins TRBV15 and TRBJ2-3, with D perhaps matching TRBD2 (5 bases). V gave up 3 bases and J gave up 3 bases, with 10 bases separating them. In germline, CDR1 is LNHNV, CDR2 YYDKDF (reference sequence). The CDR3 is 14 amino acids. The CDR3 is CATSRGSPTDTQYF. The CDR3 DNA reads as TGTGCCACCAGCAGGGGGAGCCCTACAGATACGCAGTATTTT. Variable domain in full (rest from reference TRBV15 and TRBJ2-3): DAMVIQNPRYQVTQFGKPVTLSCSQTLNHNVMYWYQQKSSQAPKLLFHYYDKDFNNEADTPDNFQSRRPNTSFCFLDIRSPGLGDTAMYLCATSRGSPTDTQYFGPGTRLTVL.

The chain is built from TRBV2 and TRBJ1-1; D might be TRBD1 (5 bases). The CDR3 is made up of 13 amino acids. Trimming pared 6 bases from V and 2 bases from J, leaving 10 bases between. Germline values: CDR1 SNHLY, CDR2 FYNNEI. This CDR3 reads CASRKTANTEAFF. The CDR3 region has the DNA TGTGCCAGCAGAAAGACAGCCAACACTGAAGCTTTCTTT.